Shown below are 3 T cell receptor beta chains from a single sample sequenced in a study of shared T cell receptors in the human thymus. TCRdb's copy holds only in-frame clones and misses some; the assay was immunoSEQ multiplex PCR. The sample lists almost 550,000 clones, about four fifths seen once, with 0.013% in the top ten. These same records also appear under a second study, on human thymus T cells.

Material for sequencing was thymocytes. The source of these receptors is a boy less than two years old with a congenital heart defect.

Only a few counts were recorded for this clone. V usage is TRBV19 and J usage is TRBJ2-7, with TRBD2 as a possible D gene (6 bases). The CDR3 sequence is 13 residues long. Germline-derived CDR1 and CDR2 are LNHDA and SQIVND (reference sequence). V lost 8 bases and J 7 bases, leaving 18 bases between the germline ends. As DNA, the CDR3 is TGTGCCAGTCCTCACGGGTCCCGGGGGGAGCAGTACTTC. Its translation is CASPHGSRGEQYF.

The chain combines TRBV4-1 with TRBJ1-2; the D is unclear. V lost 0 bases and J lost 6, with 17 bases in between. This CDR3 comprises 16 residues. CDR1 and CDR2 (germline): MGHRA, YSYEKL. The CDR3 DNA sequence: TGCGCCAGCAGCCAAGAGGAATCGGCCGGGATTCATGGCTACACCTTC. It is translated as CASSQEESAGIHGYTF.

The rearrangement uses TRBV19 and TRBJ2-7; 9 bases are a match to TRBD1. This CDR3 is 16 amino acids long. Germline V gives CDR1 LNHDA, CDR2 SQIVND (reference sequence). The V and J ends lost 4 bases and 2 bases, in that order; junction bases with no gene match: 9. The CDR3 DNA reads TGTGCCAGTAGTACAAACTCGGGACAGGGACCCTACGAGCAGTACTTC. Its translation: CASSTNSGQGPYEQYF.